This T cell receptor (beta chain) is from a study of T cells in Graves' hyperthyroidism and ophthalmopathy. On this clonotype: Its antigen is not known.

TCR beta CDR3 regions were amplified from RNA. The HTBI primer set drove a first-round RT-PCR of the TCR CDR3. MiXCR, run by TCRdb on the multiplex PCR reads, gives a single entry per CDR3 protein. This sample carries around 600,000 distinct CDR3 sequences, over 40% of them seen once, and the ten largest clones take 7% to 7.5%. Overall study results and limits: For ophthalmopathy, model prediction preceded onset by a median about 6.2 months.

Germline CDR1 and CDR2: SGHVS and FQNEAQ. The V gene lost 1 base and the J gene lost 4 bases, with 14 bases spanning the gap. The CDR3 contains 15 residues. The TCR was taken from an adult man with Graves' disease, either hyperthyroidism or ophthalmopathy (not recorded which). J is TRBJ2-7 and V is TRBV7-8, with D tentatively TRBD1 or TRBD2 (5 bases each). Sequencing was performed on peripheral blood or thyroid tissue (not recorded which). The chain's CDR3 is CASSLEAGREYEQYF. The CDR3 DNA is TGTGCCAGCAGCTTAGAAGCAGGCAGGGAGTACGAGCAGTACTTC.